The T cell receptor (beta chain) under discussion was sequenced for a study of radiotherapy plus CTLA-4 blockade in lung cancer. In the study overall: Objective response was observed in around a sixth of patients, and disease control in approximately 33%. Findings of the study overall: Researchers report tumor-derived TCR clones expanding in blood after radiotherapy plus ipilimumab. Best predicting response, reportedly, were early blood T cell clone dynamics, with interferon-beta.

This clone was observed a single time. Antigen: not known. The data were produced by immunoSEQ multiplex PCR, yet TCRdb's version contains in-frame clones alone and is incomplete. The sample includes roughly 110,000 clones, roughly 86% of them seen just once. The sequence came from a human donor with non-small cell lung cancer that progressed on radiotherapy plus ipilimumab. Some clones in this sample may be carry-over from other donors' samples. The input for sequencing was peripheral blood, taken from a patient treated with radiotherapy plus ipilimumab.

The CDR3 DNA follows: TGTGCCAGCAGTTACTCGTCCGGGGGGGGCTACGAGCAGTACTTC. This gives the protein CASSYSSGGGYEQYF. V usage is TRBV6-6 and J usage is TRBJ2-7; 8 nucleotides align to TRBD2. The CDR3 runs to 15 residues. Trimming cost V 0 bases and J 3 bases; bases outside gene matches: 4. Germline CDR1 and CDR2: MNHNY and SVGAGI (reference sequence).